Below, one T cell receptor beta chain is given with its context. The PCR was carried out with 60 Vbeta primers and 13 Jbeta primers. Sequenced by immunoSEQ multiplex PCR; TCRdb stores in-frame clones only, minus some. The table has over 150,000 clones, less than 80% seen once. The sample comes from a study of cytomegalovirus exposure and HLA in healthy donors. Per the germline V gene, CDR1 is LNHDA and CDR2 is SQIVND (reference sequence). The length of the CDR3 is 17 residues. V lost 1 base and J lost 5; bases outside the gene matches: 5. The chain joins TRBV19 to TRBJ2-3; 14 bases are a match to TRBD2. Sequenced material: PBMCs. This clonotype was sampled from a man between 40 and 49 years old in good health and CMV-seronegative. The CDR3 protein is CASSIGGTSGSIDTQYF. The CDR3 coding sequence is TGTGCCAGTAGTATAGGCGGGACTAGCGGGAGTATAGATACGCAGTATTTT. Complete variable domain (other parts from reference TRBV19 and TRBJ2-3): DGGITQSPKYLFRKEGQNVTLSCEQNLNHDAMYWYRQDPGQGLRLIYYSQIVNDFQKGDIAEGYSVSREKKESFPLTVTSAQKNPTAFYLCASSIGGTSGSIDTQYFGPGTRLTVL.